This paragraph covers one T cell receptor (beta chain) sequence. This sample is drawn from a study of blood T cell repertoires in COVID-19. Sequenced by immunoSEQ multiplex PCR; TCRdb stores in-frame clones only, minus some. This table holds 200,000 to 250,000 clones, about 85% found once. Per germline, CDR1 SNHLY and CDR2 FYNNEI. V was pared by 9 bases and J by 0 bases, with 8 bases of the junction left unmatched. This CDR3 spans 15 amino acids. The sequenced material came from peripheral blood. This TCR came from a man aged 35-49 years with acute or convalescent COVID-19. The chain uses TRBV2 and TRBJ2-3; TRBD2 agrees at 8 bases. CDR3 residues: CASKTAGASTDTQYF. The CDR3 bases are TGTGCCAGTAAGACAGCGGGGGCTAGCACAGATACGCAGTATTTT.